This T cell receptor beta chain originates from a study of cytomegalovirus exposure and HLA in healthy donors. Study-wide points: V- and J-gene trimming in TCR beta was tied to a missense DCLRE1C variant by an analysis performed later.

PCR employed 60 Vbeta and 13 Jbeta primers. The table came from immunoSEQ multiplex PCR; TCRdb's copy has only in-frame clones and leaves some out. The table records about 110,000 clones, roughly two thirds of them present only once. Per the germline V gene, CDR1 is GTSNPN and CDR2 is SVGIG (reference sequence). The CDR3 is 15 amino acids. Trimming removed 0 bases at V and 3 bases at J, with 9 bases between. A note on this clone: Antigen: not known.

This clonotype originated in a middle-aged man in good health and CMV-seronegative. Sequenced sample: PBMCs. The chain joins TRBV30 to TRBJ2-6, with a tentative D call TRBD1 (5 bases). This CDR3 reads CAWSVLGVGANVLTF. In DNA form, the CDR3 reads TGTGCCTGGAGTGTATTAGGGGTTGGGGCCAACGTCCTGACTTTC. The variable domain in full, with the rest retrieved from reference TRBV30 and TRBJ2-6, is SQTIHQWPATLVQPVGSPLSLECTVEGTSNPNLYWYRQAAGRGLQLLFYSVGIGQISSEVPQNLSASRPQDRQFILSSKKLLLSDSGFYLCAWSVLGVGANVLTFGAGSRLTVL.